Listed below are T cell receptor beta chains from one sample, sequenced in a study of cytomegalovirus exposure and HLA in healthy donors. Repertoires were generated with immunoSEQ multiplex PCR, while TCRdb's copy carries only in-frame clones and drops some. The data contain about 160,000 clones, 80% to 90% of them singletons. Sequenced material: PBMCs. The receptor source for this set is a woman between 50 and 59 years old in good health and CMV-seronegative. CDR3s include the opening cysteine and the closing phenylalanine or tryptophan.

V,J,CDR3
TRBV5-1,TRBJ2-1,CASSFGGAGNEQFF
TRBV9,TRBJ1-1,CASSVGGVNTEAFF
TRBV27,TRBJ2-7,CASRSTEYSYEQYF
TRBV30,TRBJ2-7,CAWSPREDEQYF
TRBV18,TRBJ1-1,CASSPEGGTEAFF
TRBV7-2,TRBJ1-1,CASSFDRGPAFF
TRBV7-2,TRBJ2-2,CASSLSGAHTGELFF
TRBV11-3,TRBJ2-7,CASRRRRPDSYEQYF
TRBV18,TRBJ2-7,CASSPPSTVFYEQYF
TRBV7-8,TRBJ2-1,CASSWDRGFVNEQFF
TRBV15,TRBJ2-1,CATSRDREVYNEQFF
TRBV13,TRBJ2-1,CASSLRDRGYNEQFF
TRBV19,TRBJ1-4,CASSLTGVLLTNEKLFF
TRBV7-2,TRBJ1-5,CASTNNHPGGGFQPQHF
TRBV28,TRBJ1-1,CASSFRGTEAFF
TRBV4-3,TRBJ1-1,CASSQDQRGYDTEAFF
TRBV29-1,TRBJ2-3,CSVGTSGSTDTQYF
TRBV2,TRBJ2-3,CASRTGTGGTDTQYF
TRBV2,TRBJ2-5,CASSLGLAGGETQYF
TRBV19,TRBJ1-2,CASSIDRDGYTF
TRBV7-6,TRBJ2-1,CASSGGAGAYNEQFF
TRBV7-2,TRBJ2-5,CASSLVHSPRETQYF
TRBV7-9,TRBJ2-5,CASSRGQSETQYF
TRBV25-1,TRBJ2-7,CASTTSGVSYEQYF
TRBV19,TRBJ2-7,CASSPTGRGTISYEQYF
TRBV14,TRBJ1-4,CASSSIRPNRGEKLFF
TRBV5-1,TRBJ2-1,CASTPTLAGGNSEQFF
TRBV7-8,TRBJ2-1,CASSLTPGGQEQLF
TRBV6-1,TRBJ2-1,CASTEGRHNEQFF
TRBV7-9,TRBJ1-2,CASSRTGGDGYTF
TRBV18,TRBJ2-5,CASSPGRERETQYF